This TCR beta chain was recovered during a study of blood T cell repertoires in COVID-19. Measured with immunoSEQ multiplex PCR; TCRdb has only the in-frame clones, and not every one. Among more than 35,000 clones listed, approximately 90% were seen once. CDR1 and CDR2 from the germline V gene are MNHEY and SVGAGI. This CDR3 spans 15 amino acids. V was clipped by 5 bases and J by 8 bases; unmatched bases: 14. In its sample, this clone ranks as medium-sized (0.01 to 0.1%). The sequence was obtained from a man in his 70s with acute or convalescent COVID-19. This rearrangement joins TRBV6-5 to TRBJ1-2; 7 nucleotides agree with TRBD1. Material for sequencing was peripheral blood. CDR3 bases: TGTGCCAGCAGTCTACTGATTACAGGGGATTCCGGCTACACCTTC. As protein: CASSLLITGDSGYTF.